Following are 6 T cell receptor beta chains from one sample sequenced in a study of blood T cell repertoires in COVID-19. Sequenced by immunoSEQ multiplex PCR; TCRdb stores in-frame clones only, minus some. The sample shows some 54,000 clones, more than 90% of them seen only once. The sample taken for sequencing was peripheral blood. All receptors derive from a man between 60 and 75 years old with acute or convalescent COVID-19.

The gene calls are TRBV9 and TRBJ1-2; unclear D gene. Germline loops: CDR1 SGDLS, CDR2 YYNGEE. V shed 0 bases and J shed 8 bases, with 14 bases lying between them. The CDR3 runs to 14 residues. The CDR3 DNA reads TGTGCCAGCAGCGTAGGGGCCGGGATAGTAGGCTACACCTTC. Its protein product is CASSVGAGIVGYTF.

The chain carries TRBV10-3 and TRBJ2-7, with 8 bases lining up with TRBD1. The CDR3 totals 15 residues. From germline, CDR1 is ENHRY and CDR2 SYGVKD. The junction had 9 bases not matched to a gene; V was cut back by 2 bases and J by 6 bases. CDR3 nucleotide sequence: TGTGCCATCAGTGAGGCCTGGCAGGGGGCACTCGAGCAGTACTTC. This codes for CAISEAWQGALEQYF.

The J gene is TRBJ2-7, the V gene TRBV27, with TRBD1 matching over 9 bases. Germline lookup yields CDR1 MNHEY and CDR2 SMNVEV (reference sequence). The trim removed 3 bases at V and 3 bases at J, leaving 6 bases unmatched. The CDR3 runs 15 residues. In DNA form, the CDR3 reads TGTGCCAGCAGTTTTCGCCGGGACAGGGACTACGAGCAGTACTTC. Translation: CASSFRRDRDYEQYF.

The chain joins TRBV28 to TRBJ2-7; TRBD1 matches at 8 bases. The germline CDR1 and CDR2 sequences are MDHEN and SYDVKM. Trimming cost V 3 bases and J 4 bases; bases outside gene matches: 8. The CDR3 covers 15 residues. CDR3 region: CASSLDRATSYEQYF. CDR3 in DNA: TGTGCCAGCAGTTTGGACAGGGCGACTAGTTACGAGCAGTACTTC. Full variable domain (rest looked up from reference TRBV28 and TRBJ2-7): DVKVTQSSRYLVKRTGEKVFLECVQDMDHENMFWYRQDPGLGLRLIYFSYDVKMKEKGDIPEGYSVSREKKERFSLILESASTNQTSMYLCASSLDRATSYEQYFGPGTRLTVT.

The CDR3 region is CATSGPGTGETDTQYF. CDR3 nucleotide sequence: TGTGCCACCAGTGGTCCCGGGACAGGGGAAACAGATACGCAGTATTTT. The chain uses TRBV24-1 and TRBJ2-3, with 10 bases that match TRBD1. The CDR3 loop spans 16 amino acids. From germline, CDR1 is KGHDR and CDR2 SFDVKD. The trim removed 5 bases at V and 3 bases at J, leaving 7 bases unmatched.

The genes are TRBV25-1 and TRBJ1-2, with 8 bases lining up with TRBD1. CDR1 and CDR2 (germline): MGHDK, SYGVNS. J was trimmed by 4 bases and V by 2 bases; bases with no gene match: 6. The CDR3 extends over 15 amino acids. CDR3 loop: CASSEKGTGRYGYTF. CDR3 DNA sequence: TGTGCCAGCAGTGAAAAGGGGACAGGCCGCTATGGCTACACCTTC.